Reported below is one TCR beta chain. This sample is part of a study of blood T cell repertoires in COVID-19. Data came from immunoSEQ multiplex PCR; TCRdb stores just in-frame clones and leaves some out. Of 280,000 or so clones in the sample, about 88% are singletons; the top ten hold around 13%. There are 14 residues in the CDR3. V was cut by 0 bases and J by 9 bases, with 9 bases left in between. Germline assignment: CDR1 LGHNA and CDR2 YNFKEQ. The sequenced material came from peripheral blood. The rearrangement joins TRBV4-2 to TRBJ1-6; tentative D call: TRBD1 (5 bases). The receptor was isolated from a woman in her fifties or sixties with acute or convalescent COVID-19. CDR3 sequence reads: CASSQDRGLSPLHF. CDR3 coding DNA: TGTGCCAGCAGCCAAGATAGGGGCCTTTCACCCCTCCACTTT.